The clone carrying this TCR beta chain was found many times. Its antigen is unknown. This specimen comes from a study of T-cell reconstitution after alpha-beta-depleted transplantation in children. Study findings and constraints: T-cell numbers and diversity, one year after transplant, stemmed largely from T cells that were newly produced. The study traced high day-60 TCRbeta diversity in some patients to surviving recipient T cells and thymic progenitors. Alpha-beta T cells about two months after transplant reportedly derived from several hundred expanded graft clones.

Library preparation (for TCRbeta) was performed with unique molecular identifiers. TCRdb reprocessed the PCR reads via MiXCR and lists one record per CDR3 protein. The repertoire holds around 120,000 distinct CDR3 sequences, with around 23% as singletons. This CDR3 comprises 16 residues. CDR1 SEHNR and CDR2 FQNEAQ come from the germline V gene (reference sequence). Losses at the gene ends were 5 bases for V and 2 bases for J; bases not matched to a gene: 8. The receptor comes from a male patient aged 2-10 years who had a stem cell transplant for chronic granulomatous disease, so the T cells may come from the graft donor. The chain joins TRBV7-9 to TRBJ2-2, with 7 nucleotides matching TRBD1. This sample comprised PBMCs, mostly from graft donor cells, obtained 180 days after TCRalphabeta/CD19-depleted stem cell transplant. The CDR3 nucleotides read TGTGCCAGCAGCAACAGACAGGGCTTCAACACCGGGGAGCTGTTTTTT. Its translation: CASSNRQGFNTGELFF.